The entry below describes one TCR beta chain. Only a few counts were recorded for this clonotype. Its antigen has not been determined. The input lacks base qualities; no much larger clone sits a single base away. Library construction relied on 5' RACE. Instrument on record: Illumina HiSeq 2500. A second PCR of about 7 to 12 cycles was performed with a sample-barcoded 5' primer and a J-beta primer mix. A template-switch 5' adaptor carrying 12 random nucleotides introduced a unique molecular identifier onto each TCR beta cDNA molecule. At least 2.5 million CDR3-containing paired-end reads were obtained from each sample. First-strand cDNA synthesis was performed from all RNA using the Mint cDNA synthesis kit, with priming by a TRBC-specific oligonucleotide. After uracil-DNA glycosylase treatment, a first 18-cycle PCR used universal primers M1SS and BC2_uni_R on all cDNA. Concerning the study's data processing: Normalization of each sample was performed by random selection of 1 million high-quality reads, each carrying a distinct molecular identifier. Instead of being binned into consensus sequences, reads with shared molecular identifiers were discarded. MiTCR, with a Q25 quality threshold and the strictest error-elimination algorithm, was used for CDR3 identification, clonotype clustering and error correction. A nonparametric unseen species model using Euler transformation provided a lower-bound estimate of total TCR beta diversity. Through fastp at Q25 and MiXCR, TCRdb rebuilt clones from the public reads, retaining in-frame beta chains. All rows with the same CDR3 protein become a single entry with the most common DNA and genes. The V and J calls were determined by TCRdb, not by the authors. For this sample there are over a million distinct CDR3 sequences; approximately 42% appear just once. The ten largest account for approximately 4.1% of the sample.

The data are from a study of blood T cells in healthy people across ages (dated by TCRdb to the mid-2010s). Looking at the study overall: In model experiments, template switching captured about one uniquely barcoded TCR beta cDNA molecule for every two T cells. To track age-related changes in TCR beta repertoire diversity, the study relied on deep sequencing normalized with unique cDNA molecular identifiers. The donors were divided into four age groups: young (average approximately 17 years), middle-aged (almost 40), aged (about 60) and long-lived (82). To avoid experimental bias, donors of different ages were distributed randomly across sequencing lanes. Using the same blood draw, the study looked at two additional independent replicas of 1 million unique cDNA reads for two donors, one aged 18 to 30 and the other aged 80 or older.

What the work shows at the level of the full study, not this receptor alone: Compared with the aged group, more naive CD4+ T cells, fewer expanded clones and increased TCR diversity were shown by the long-lived group, suggesting age selection. Because donor CMV infection status was unknown, age-related changes in expanded clonotypes were potentially confounded. As age increased, observed TCR beta diversity per million T cells dropped in a roughly linear way, and a significant reduction was already evident by age 40. There was a strong correlation between observed TCR beta diversity and the percentage of naive T cells measured by flow cytometry. Estimates of total diversity based on one million sequenced T cells were regarded as lower bounds and as underestimates. Bulk unsorted PBMC profiling prevented conclusive comparison of naive and antigen-experienced compartments.

The donors were roughly 39 Caucasian individuals from Russia, aged about 6 to 95 years, who were systemically healthy. Each donor gave ten milliliters of peripheral blood, collected into EDTA-treated Vacutainer tubes. Ficoll-Paque density-gradient centrifugation was used to isolate PBMCs, with at least 7 million per sample. Trizol reagent was used to extract total RNA from the PBMCs, yielding at least 6 micrograms per sample. For every donor, flow cytometry on a PBMC aliquot measured the percentage of naive CD45RAhigh/CD27high T cells. The germline V gene yields MNHEY for CDR1 and SVGEGT for CDR2. The CDR3 holds 14 amino acids from the cysteine to the phenylalanine. Of the read, only the CDR3 DNA is kept; its 42 bases are in frame from base 1. The junction carries 11 bases between V and J, which are trimmed by 2 bases and 6 bases respectively.

The specimen sequenced was blood. The V and J segments used are TRBV6-2 or TRBV6-3 and TRBJ2-1, with an unclear D gene assignment. This receptor was identified in a woman between 18 and 29 years old in good health. The nucleotides read TGTGCCAGCAGTTACGGGTCTAGGGCCAATGAGCAGTTCTTC. Its protein reads: CASSYGSRANEQFF.